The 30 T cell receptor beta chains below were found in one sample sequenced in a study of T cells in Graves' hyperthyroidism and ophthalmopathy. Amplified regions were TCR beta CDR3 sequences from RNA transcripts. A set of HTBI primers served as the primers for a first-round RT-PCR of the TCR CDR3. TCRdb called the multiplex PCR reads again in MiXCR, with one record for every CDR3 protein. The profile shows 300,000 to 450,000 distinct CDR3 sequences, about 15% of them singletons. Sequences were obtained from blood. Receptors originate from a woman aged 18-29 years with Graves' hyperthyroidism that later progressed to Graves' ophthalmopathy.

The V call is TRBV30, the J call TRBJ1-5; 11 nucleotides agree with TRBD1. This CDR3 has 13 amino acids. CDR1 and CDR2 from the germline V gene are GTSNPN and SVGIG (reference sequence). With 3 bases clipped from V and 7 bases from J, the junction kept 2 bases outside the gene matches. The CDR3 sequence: CAWRGQGGQPQHF. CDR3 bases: TGTGCCTGGAGGGGACAGGGGGGACAGCCCCAGCATTTT. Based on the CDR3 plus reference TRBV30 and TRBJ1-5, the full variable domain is SQTIHQWPATLVQPVGSPLSLECTVEGTSNPNLYWYRQAAGRGLQLLFYSVGIGQISSEVPQNLSASRPQDRQFILSSKKLLLSDSGFYLCAWRGQGGQPQHFGDGTRLSIL.

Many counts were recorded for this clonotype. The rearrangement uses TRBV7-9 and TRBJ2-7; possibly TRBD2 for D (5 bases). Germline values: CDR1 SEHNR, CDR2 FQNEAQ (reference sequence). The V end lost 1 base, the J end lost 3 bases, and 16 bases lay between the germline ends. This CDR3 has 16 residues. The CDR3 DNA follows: TGTGCCAGCAGCTTAGGTGCGTCTAGCAATTACTACGAGCAGTACTTC. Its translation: CASSLGASSNYYEQYF.

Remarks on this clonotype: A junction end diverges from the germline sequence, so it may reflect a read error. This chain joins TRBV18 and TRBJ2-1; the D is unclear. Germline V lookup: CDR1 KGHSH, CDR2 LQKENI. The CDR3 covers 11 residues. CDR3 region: CASSPGNEQSF. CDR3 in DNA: TGTGCCAGCTCACCAGGCAATGAGCAGTCCTTC.

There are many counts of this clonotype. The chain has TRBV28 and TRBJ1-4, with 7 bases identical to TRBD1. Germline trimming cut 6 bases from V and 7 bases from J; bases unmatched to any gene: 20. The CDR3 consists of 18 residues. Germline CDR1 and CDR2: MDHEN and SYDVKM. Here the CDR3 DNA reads TGTGCCAGCAGCAAATCCCTCTCCCGAGGACAGGTTGGTGAAAAACTGTTTTTT. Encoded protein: CASSKSLSRGQVGEKLFF.

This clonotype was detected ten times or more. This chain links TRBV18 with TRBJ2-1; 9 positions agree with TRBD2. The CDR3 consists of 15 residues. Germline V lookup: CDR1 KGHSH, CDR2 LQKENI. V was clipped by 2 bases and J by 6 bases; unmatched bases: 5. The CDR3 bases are TGTGCCAGCTCACCAGGTAGCGGGAGAGGCAATGAGCAGTTCTTC. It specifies CASSPGSGRGNEQFF.

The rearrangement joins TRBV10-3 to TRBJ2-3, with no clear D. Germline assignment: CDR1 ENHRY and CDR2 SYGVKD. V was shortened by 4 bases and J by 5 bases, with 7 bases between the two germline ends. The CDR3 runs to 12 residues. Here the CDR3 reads CAISVALDTQYF. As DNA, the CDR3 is TGTGCCATCAGTGTTGCCCTAGATACGCAGTATTTT.

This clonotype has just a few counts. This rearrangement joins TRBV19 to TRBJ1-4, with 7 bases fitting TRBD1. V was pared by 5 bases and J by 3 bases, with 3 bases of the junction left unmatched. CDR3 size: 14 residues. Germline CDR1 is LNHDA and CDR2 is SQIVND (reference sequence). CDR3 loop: CASSVQGPNEKLFF. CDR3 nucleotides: TGTGCCAGTAGTGTACAGGGGCCTAATGAAAAACTGTTTTTT.

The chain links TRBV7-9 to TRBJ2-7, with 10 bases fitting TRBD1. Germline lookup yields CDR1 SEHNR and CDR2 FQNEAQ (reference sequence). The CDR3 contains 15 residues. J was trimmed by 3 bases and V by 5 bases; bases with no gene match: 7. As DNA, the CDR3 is TGTGCCAGCAGCATTCCCGGGACAGGGGACTACGAGCAGTACTTC. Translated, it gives CASSIPGTGDYEQYF.

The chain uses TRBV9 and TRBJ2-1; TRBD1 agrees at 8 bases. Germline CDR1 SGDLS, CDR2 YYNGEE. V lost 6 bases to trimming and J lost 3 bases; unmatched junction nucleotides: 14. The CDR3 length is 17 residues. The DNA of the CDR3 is TGTGCCAGCACCCCGGGGCCGACAGGGGCTTTCTACAATGAGCAGTTCTTC. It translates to CASTPGPTGAFYNEQFF.

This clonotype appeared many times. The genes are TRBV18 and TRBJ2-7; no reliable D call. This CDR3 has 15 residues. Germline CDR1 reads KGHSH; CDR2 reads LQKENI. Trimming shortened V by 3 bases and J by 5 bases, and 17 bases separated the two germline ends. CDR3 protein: CASSPPSVLRNEQYF. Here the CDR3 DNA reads TGTGCCAGCTCACCCCCTTCTGTTCTGAGGAACGAGCAGTACTTC.

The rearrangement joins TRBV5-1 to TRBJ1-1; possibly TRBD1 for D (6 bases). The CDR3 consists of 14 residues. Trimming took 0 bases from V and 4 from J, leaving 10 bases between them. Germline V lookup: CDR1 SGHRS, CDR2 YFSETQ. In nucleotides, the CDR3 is TGCGCCAGCAGCTTGGACAGGGCAGTCACTGAAGCTTTCTTT. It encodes CASSLDRAVTEAFF.

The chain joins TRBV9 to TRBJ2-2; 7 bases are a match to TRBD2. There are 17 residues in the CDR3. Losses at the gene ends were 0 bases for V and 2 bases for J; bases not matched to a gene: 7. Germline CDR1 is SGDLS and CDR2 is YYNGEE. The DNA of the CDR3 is TGTGCCAGCAGCGTAGCGGGAGGACCATTAAACACCGGGGAGCTGTTTTTT. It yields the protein CASSVAGGPLNTGELFF.

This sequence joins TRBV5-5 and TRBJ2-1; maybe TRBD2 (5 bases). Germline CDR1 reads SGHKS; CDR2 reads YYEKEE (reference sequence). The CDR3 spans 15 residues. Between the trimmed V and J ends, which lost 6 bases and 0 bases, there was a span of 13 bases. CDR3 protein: CASTQRAGSYNEQFF. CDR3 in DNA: TGTGCCAGCACCCAAAGGGCGGGCTCCTACAATGAGCAGTTCTTC.

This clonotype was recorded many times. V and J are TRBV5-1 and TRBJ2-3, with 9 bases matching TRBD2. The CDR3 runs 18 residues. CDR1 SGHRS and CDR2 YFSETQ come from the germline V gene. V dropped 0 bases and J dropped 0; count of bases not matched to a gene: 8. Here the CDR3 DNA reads TGCGCCAGCAGCTTGGTCCTACATAGCGGGAGTAGCACAGATACGCAGTATTTT. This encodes CASSLVLHSGSSTDTQYF.

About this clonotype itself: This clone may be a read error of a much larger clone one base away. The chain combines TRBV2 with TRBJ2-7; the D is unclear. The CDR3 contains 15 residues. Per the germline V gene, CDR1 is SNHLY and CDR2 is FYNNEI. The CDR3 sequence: CASSVREISSCEQYF. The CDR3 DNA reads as TGTGCCAGCAGTGTAAGGGAAATAAGCTCCTGCGAGCAGTACTTC.

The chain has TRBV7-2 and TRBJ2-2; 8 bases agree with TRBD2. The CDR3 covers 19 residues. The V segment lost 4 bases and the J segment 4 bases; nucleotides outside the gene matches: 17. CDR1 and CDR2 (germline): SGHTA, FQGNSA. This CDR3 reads CASSSRRWRAGDGTGELFF. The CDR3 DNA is TGTGCCAGCAGCTCGAGGAGGTGGCGAGCGGGAGATGGCACCGGGGAGCTGTTTTTT.

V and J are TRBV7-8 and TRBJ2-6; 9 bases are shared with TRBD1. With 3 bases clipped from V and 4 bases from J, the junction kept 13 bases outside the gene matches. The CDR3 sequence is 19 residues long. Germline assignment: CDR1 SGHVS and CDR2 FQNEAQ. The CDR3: CASSFYTGTGSSGANVLTF. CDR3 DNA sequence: TGTGCCAGCAGCTTTTACACCGGGACAGGGTCTTCAGGGGCCAACGTCCTGACTTTC. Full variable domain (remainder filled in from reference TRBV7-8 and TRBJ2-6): GAGVSQSPRYKVAKRGQDVALRCDPISGHVSLFWYQQALGQGPEFLTYFQNEAQLDKSGLPSDRFFAERPEGSVSTLKIQRTQQEDSAVYLCASSFYTGTGSSGANVLTFGAGSRLTVL.

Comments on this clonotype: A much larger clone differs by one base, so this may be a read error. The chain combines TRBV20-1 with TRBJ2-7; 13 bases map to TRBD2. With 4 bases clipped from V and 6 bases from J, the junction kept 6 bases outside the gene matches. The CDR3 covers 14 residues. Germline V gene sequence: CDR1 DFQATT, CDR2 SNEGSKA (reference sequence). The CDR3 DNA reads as TGCAGTGCTAAGACTAGCGGGAGGTTGGGCGAGCAGTACTTC. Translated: CSAKTSGRLGEQYF.

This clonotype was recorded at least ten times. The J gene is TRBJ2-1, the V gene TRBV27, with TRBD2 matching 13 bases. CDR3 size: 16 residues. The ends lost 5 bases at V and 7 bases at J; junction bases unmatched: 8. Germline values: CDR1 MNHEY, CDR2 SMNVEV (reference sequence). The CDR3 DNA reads TGTGCCAGCAGTCCCCGACTAGCGGGAGGACTAAATGAGCAGTTCTTC. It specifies CASSPRLAGGLNEQFF.

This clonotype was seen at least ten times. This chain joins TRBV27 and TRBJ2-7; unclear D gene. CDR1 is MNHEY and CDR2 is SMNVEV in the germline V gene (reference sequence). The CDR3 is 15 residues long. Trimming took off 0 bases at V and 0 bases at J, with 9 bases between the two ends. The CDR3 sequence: CASSLSGRSSYEQYF. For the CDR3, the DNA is TGTGCCAGCAGTTTATCGGGCAGGAGCTCCTACGAGCAGTACTTC.

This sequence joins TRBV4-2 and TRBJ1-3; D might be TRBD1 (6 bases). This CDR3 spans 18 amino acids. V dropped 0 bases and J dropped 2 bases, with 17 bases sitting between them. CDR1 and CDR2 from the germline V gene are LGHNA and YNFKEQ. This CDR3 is CASSQERRAGATGNTIYF. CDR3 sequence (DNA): TGTGCCAGCAGCCAAGAAAGGAGGGCAGGGGCGACTGGAAACACCATATATTTT.

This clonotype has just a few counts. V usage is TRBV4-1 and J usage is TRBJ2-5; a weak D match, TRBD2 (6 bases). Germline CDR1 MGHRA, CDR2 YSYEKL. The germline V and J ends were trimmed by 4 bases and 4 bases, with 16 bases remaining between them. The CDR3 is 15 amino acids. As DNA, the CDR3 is TGCGCCAGCAGCCTGGACCCGGCGGGGCTAGAGACCCAGTACTTC. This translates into CASSLDPAGLETQYF.

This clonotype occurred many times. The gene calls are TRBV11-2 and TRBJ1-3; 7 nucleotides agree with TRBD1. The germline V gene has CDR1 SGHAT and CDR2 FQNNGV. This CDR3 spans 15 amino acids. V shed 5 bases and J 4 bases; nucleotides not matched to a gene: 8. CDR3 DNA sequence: TGTGCCAGCAGCGCCTCAAGGGGGCCCGGAAACACCATATATTTT. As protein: CASSASRGPGNTIYF.

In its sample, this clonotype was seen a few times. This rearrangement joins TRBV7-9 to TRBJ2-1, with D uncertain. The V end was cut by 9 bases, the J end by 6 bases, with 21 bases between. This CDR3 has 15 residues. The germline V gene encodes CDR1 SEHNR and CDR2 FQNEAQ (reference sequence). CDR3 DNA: TGTGCCAGTTCGGGTACGGTATTTTCTTTCAATGAGCAGTTCTTC. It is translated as CASSGTVFSFNEQFF. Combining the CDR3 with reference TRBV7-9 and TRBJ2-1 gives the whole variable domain DTGVSQNPRHKITKRGQNVTFRCDPISEHNRLYWYRQTLGQGPEFLTYFQNEAQLEKSRLLSDRFSAERPKGSFSTLEIQRTEQGDSAMYLCASSGTVFSFNEQFFGPGTRLTVL.

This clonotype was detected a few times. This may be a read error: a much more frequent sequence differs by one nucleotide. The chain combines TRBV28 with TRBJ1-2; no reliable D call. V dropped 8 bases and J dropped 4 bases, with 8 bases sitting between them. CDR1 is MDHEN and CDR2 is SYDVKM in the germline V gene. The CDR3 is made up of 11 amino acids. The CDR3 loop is CASLDGYGYTF. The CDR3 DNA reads TGTGCCAGCCTGGACGGCTATGGCTACACCTTC.

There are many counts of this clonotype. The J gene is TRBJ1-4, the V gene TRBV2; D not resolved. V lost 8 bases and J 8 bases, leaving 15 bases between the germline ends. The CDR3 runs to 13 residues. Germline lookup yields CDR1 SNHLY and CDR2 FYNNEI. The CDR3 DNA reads TGTGCCAGCTCGACCACCCGAGGCGAAAAACTGTTTTTT. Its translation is CASSTTRGEKLFF. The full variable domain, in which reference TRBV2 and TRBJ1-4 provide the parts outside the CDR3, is EPEVTQTPSHQVTQMGQEVILRCVPISNHLYFYWYRQILGQKVEFLVSFYNNEISEKSEIFDDQFSVERPDGSNFTLKIRSTKLEDSAMYFCASSTTRGEKLFFGSGTQLSVL.

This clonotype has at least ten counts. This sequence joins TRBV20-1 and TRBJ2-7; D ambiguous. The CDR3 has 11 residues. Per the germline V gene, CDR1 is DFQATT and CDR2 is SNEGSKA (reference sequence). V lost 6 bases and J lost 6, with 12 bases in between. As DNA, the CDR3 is TGCAGTGCCCGTAGGGCTTCCGAGCAGTACTTC. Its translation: CSARRASEQYF.

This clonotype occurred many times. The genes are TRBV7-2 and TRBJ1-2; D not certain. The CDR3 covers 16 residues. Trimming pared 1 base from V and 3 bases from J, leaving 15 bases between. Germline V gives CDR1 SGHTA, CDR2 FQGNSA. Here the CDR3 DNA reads TGTGCCAGCAGCTTAGGGTTACGGCAGGTTGACTATGGCTACACCTTC. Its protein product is CASSLGLRQVDYGYTF.

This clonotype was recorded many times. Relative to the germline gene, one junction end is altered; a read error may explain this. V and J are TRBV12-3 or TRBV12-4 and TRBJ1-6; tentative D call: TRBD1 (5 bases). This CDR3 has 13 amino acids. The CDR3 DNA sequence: TGTGCCAGCCCCAGGGAGGGAAATTCCCCCCTCCACTTT. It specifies CASPREGNSPLHF.

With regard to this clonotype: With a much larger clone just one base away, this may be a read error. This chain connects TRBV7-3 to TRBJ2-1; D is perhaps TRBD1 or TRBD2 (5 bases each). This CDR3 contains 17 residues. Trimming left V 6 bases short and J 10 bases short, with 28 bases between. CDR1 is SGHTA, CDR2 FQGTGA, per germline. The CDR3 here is CASSFSFGGDTGHEQFF. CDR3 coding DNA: TGTGCCAGCAGTTTCTCCTTTGGGGGAGACACTGGCCACGAGCAGTTCTTC.